A selection of T cell receptor beta chains follows, all from one sample in a study of early T cells in non-severe SARS-CoV-2 infection. A single record per CDR3 protein comes from TCRdb applying MiXCR to the 5' RACE reads. This sample has fewer than 120,000 distinct CDR3 sequences, with roughly 12% found just once. The input for sequencing was whole blood, taken at baseline. The origin of the receptors is an adult who was a healthcare worker with PCR-confirmed SARS-CoV-2 infection or an uninfected control (not recorded which). Each CDR3 is given with its conserved first and last residue. Each record gives: V gene, D gene, clone size, J gene, CDR3 DNA, CDR3 protein. D genes are given only for firm matches. Size is omitted from some rows. Given values are once, few, many or a class for expanded clones.

v_call: TRBV27
d_call: NA
clone_size: NA
j_call: TRBJ1-1
cdr3_nt: TGTGCCAGCAGTTTAGGGCCCACCAGGACTGAAGCTTTCTTT
cdr3_aa: CASSLGPTRTEAFF

v_call: TRBV3-1
d_call: TRBD1
clone_size: few
j_call: TRBJ1-2
cdr3_nt: TGTGCCAGCAGCCGAGAGGACAGGGTCTATGGCTACACCTTC
cdr3_aa: CASSREDRVYGYTF

v_call: TRBV4-1
d_call: TRBD1
clone_size: NA
j_call: TRBJ1-4
cdr3_nt: TGCGCCAGCAGCCAAGTAGGGGGACAGTTGCAAAAACTGTTTTTT
cdr3_aa: CASSQVGGQLQKLFF

v_call: TRBV18
d_call: NA
clone_size: NA
j_call: TRBJ1-1
cdr3_nt: TGTGCCAGCTCACCAAGAAGGGCTGAAGCTTTCTTT
cdr3_aa: CASSPRRAEAFF

v_call: TRBV9
d_call: TRBD2
clone_size: few
j_call: TRBJ2-1
cdr3_nt: TGTGCCAGCAGCATTAGCGGGAACTACAATGAGCAGTTCTTC
cdr3_aa: CASSISGNYNEQFF

v_call: TRBV7-2
d_call: NA
clone_size: many
j_call: TRBJ1-4
cdr3_nt: TGTGCCAGCAGCTTAAGGACCGCTACCCTTAATGAAAAACTGTTTTTT
cdr3_aa: CASSLRTATLNEKLFF

v_call: TRBV7-2
d_call: NA
clone_size: NA
j_call: TRBJ1-5
cdr3_nt: TGTGCCAGCAGCCCAGACAGGCCAGGTCAGCCCCAGCATTTT
cdr3_aa: CASSPDRPGQPQHF

v_call: TRBV30
d_call: NA
clone_size: few
j_call: TRBJ1-4
cdr3_nt: TGTGCCTGGAGTGGCGCAACTAATGAAAAACTGTTTTTT
cdr3_aa: CAWSGATNEKLFF

v_call: TRBV20-1
d_call: TRBD1
clone_size: NA
j_call: TRBJ2-3
cdr3_nt: TGCAGTGCTAGTAGTCTCCGTAAAACCTCAGGGGGTGCGCAGAGAGATACGCAGTATTTT
cdr3_aa: CSASSLRKTSGGAQRDTQYF

v_call: TRBV20-1
d_call: TRBD2
clone_size: few
j_call: TRBJ2-1
cdr3_nt: TGCAGTGCTAGACTAGCGGGAGGATCCTACAATGAGCAGTTCTTC
cdr3_aa: CSARLAGGSYNEQFF

v_call: TRBV2
d_call: TRBD2
clone_size: NA
j_call: TRBJ2-1
cdr3_nt: TGTGCCAGCAGTTCTCTGCGGGGGAACTACAATGAGCAGTTCTTC
cdr3_aa: CASSSLRGNYNEQFF

v_call: TRBV6-5
d_call: NA
clone_size: NA
j_call: TRBJ1-4
cdr3_nt: TGTGCCAGCACCTCGACAAGAACTAATGAAAAACTGTTTTTT
cdr3_aa: CASTSTRTNEKLFF

v_call: TRBV7-2
d_call: NA
clone_size: NA
j_call: TRBJ2-1
cdr3_nt: TGTGCCAGCAGCCGCCACGCGGCCTCCTCCTACAATGAGCAGTTCTTC
cdr3_aa: CASSRHAASSYNEQFF

v_call: TRBV13
d_call: NA
clone_size: few
j_call: TRBJ2-7
cdr3_nt: TGTGCCAGCAGCCGAGAAGGGTACGAGCAGTACTTC
cdr3_aa: CASSREGYEQYF

v_call: TRBV6-5
d_call: NA
clone_size: many
j_call: TRBJ1-3
cdr3_nt: TGTGCCAGCAGTTACTCGGGGCGCGGAAACACCATATATTTT
cdr3_aa: CASSYSGRGNTIYF

v_call: TRBV7-6
d_call: TRBD1
clone_size: NA
j_call: TRBJ1-6
cdr3_nt: TGTGCCAGCAGCCCACTAATGGGGACAGGGTATTCACCCCTCCACTTT
cdr3_aa: CASSPLMGTGYSPLHF

v_call: TRBV27
d_call: TRBD1
clone_size: NA
j_call: TRBJ2-2
cdr3_nt: TGTGCCAGCAACGCAAGGACAGGGTACACCGGGGAGCTGTTTTTT
cdr3_aa: CASNARTGYTGELFF

v_call: TRBV9
d_call: TRBD2
clone_size: many
j_call: TRBJ2-5
cdr3_nt: TGTGCCAGCAGCGTAGAGAGCGGGGGCGGGGAGACCCAGTACTTC
cdr3_aa: CASSVESGGGETQYF

v_call: TRBV18
d_call: NA
clone_size: many
j_call: TRBJ1-5
cdr3_nt: TGTGCCAGCTCACCAGACAGGAATCAGCCCCAGCATTTT
cdr3_aa: CASSPDRNQPQHF

v_call: TRBV4-1
d_call: NA
clone_size: NA
j_call: TRBJ2-2
cdr3_nt: TGCGCCAGCAGGTCGCGGACGGATTCCACCGGGGAGCTGTTTTTT
cdr3_aa: CASRSRTDSTGELFF

v_call: TRBV11-2
d_call: TRBD2
clone_size: NA
j_call: TRBJ2-1
cdr3_nt: TGTGCCAGCAGCTTAGCACTAGCGGGGGGTATCAATGAGCAGTTCTTC
cdr3_aa: CASSLALAGGINEQFF

v_call: TRBV27
d_call: NA
clone_size: NA
j_call: TRBJ2-4
cdr3_nt: TGTGCCAGCAGTTTGATTGAGGGGCCTGTAGCCAAAAACATTCAGTACTTC
cdr3_aa: CASSLIEGPVAKNIQYF

v_call: TRBV7-3
d_call: NA
clone_size: many
j_call: TRBJ2-4
cdr3_nt: TGTGCCAGCAGCTTAACGAAGACAGCTATTCAGTACTTC
cdr3_aa: CASSLTKTAIQYF

v_call: TRBV7-2
d_call: NA
clone_size: NA
j_call: TRBJ2-3
cdr3_nt: TGTGCCAGCAGCCACCGACGGGCGACAGATACGCAGTATTTT
cdr3_aa: CASSHRRATDTQYF

v_call: TRBV18
d_call: NA
clone_size: few
j_call: TRBJ2-7
cdr3_nt: TGTGCCAGCTCACCACCGGATACGGGCCCCTACGAGCAGTACTTC
cdr3_aa: CASSPPDTGPYEQYF

v_call: TRBV27
d_call: TRBD1
clone_size: NA
j_call: TRBJ1-1
cdr3_nt: TGTGCCAGCAGTCTGAACAGGGGGCGGACTGAAGCTTTCTTT
cdr3_aa: CASSLNRGRTEAFF

v_call: TRBV7-6
d_call: NA
clone_size: many
j_call: TRBJ1-1
cdr3_nt: TGTGCCAGCAGCTTAGGGGGCAGGACTGAAGCTTTCTTT
cdr3_aa: CASSLGGRTEAFF

v_call: TRBV4-1
d_call: NA
clone_size: NA
j_call: TRBJ2-5
cdr3_nt: TGCGCCAGTGCGGGCGGACTCCAAGAGACCCAGTACTTC
cdr3_aa: CASAGGLQETQYF

v_call: TRBV29-1
d_call: TRBD2
clone_size: NA
j_call: TRBJ2-3
cdr3_nt: TGCAGCGTTGGCGGGGGGTCAGTGACAGATACGCAGTATTTT
cdr3_aa: CSVGGGSVTDTQYF

v_call: TRBV18
d_call: NA
clone_size: many
j_call: TRBJ1-2
cdr3_nt: TGTGCCAGCTCACCACAAGGCCCAGGGGCGATTTATGGCTACACCTTC
cdr3_aa: CASSPQGPGAIYGYTF

v_call: TRBV7-2
d_call: TRBD1
clone_size: NA
j_call: TRBJ1-6
cdr3_nt: TGTGCCAGCAGCCCACAACTCCAAGGACAGGGAAGTACCTCACCCCTCCACTTT
cdr3_aa: CASSPQLQGQGSTSPLHF

v_call: TRBV20-1
d_call: TRBD2
clone_size: few
j_call: TRBJ2-5
cdr3_nt: TGCAGTGCTAGAGTAGGCGGGAGGACGGGGCAAGAGACCCAGTACTTC
cdr3_aa: CSARVGGRTGQETQYF

v_call: TRBV28
d_call: NA
clone_size: NA
j_call: TRBJ2-1
cdr3_nt: TGTGCCAGCAGTCTCTACAGGGACCCAGCGGAAACCTACAATGAGCAGTTCTTC
cdr3_aa: CASSLYRDPAETYNEQFF

v_call: TRBV30
d_call: NA
clone_size: NA
j_call: TRBJ2-1
cdr3_nt: TGTGCCTGGAGGGGGGTGACTGAGCAGTTCTTC
cdr3_aa: CAWRGVTEQFF

v_call: TRBV7-9
d_call: NA
clone_size: NA
j_call: TRBJ2-3
cdr3_nt: TGTGCCAGCAGCTTATTTCCAGATACGCAGTATTTT
cdr3_aa: CASSLFPDTQYF

v_call: TRBV27
d_call: NA
clone_size: NA
j_call: TRBJ2-1
cdr3_nt: TGTGCCAGCAGTTCATCCCAGTACAATGAGCAGTTCTTC
cdr3_aa: CASSSSQYNEQFF

v_call: TRBV18
d_call: NA
clone_size: few
j_call: TRBJ1-6
cdr3_nt: TGTGCCAGCTCACCCCCGACTCGGGCGCTCCACTTT
cdr3_aa: CASSPPTRALHF

v_call: TRBV29-1
d_call: NA
clone_size: few
j_call: TRBJ2-7
cdr3_nt: TGCAGCGTTGAAGTTACAGGGCAAATCTACGAGCAGTACTTC
cdr3_aa: CSVEVTGQIYEQYF

v_call: TRBV5-5
d_call: NA
clone_size: NA
j_call: TRBJ1-2
cdr3_nt: TGTGCCAGCAGCTTACAGGCTCCTAACTATGGCTACACCTTC
cdr3_aa: CASSLQAPNYGYTF

v_call: TRBV6-1
d_call: TRBD2
clone_size: NA
j_call: TRBJ2-1
cdr3_nt: TGTGCCAGCAGAAAGAGCGGGAGTTTCAATGAGCAGTTCTTC
cdr3_aa: CASRKSGSFNEQFF

v_call: TRBV5-6
d_call: NA
clone_size: few
j_call: TRBJ1-2
cdr3_nt: TGTGCCAGCAGCTTGGCCGTCAGCTATGGCTACACCTTC
cdr3_aa: CASSLAVSYGYTF

v_call: TRBV7-6
d_call: NA
clone_size: many
j_call: TRBJ2-3
cdr3_nt: TGTGCCAGCAGCTCGCAGGGGTTCAGCACAGATACGCAGTATTTT
cdr3_aa: CASSSQGFSTDTQYF

v_call: TRBV5-4
d_call: TRBD2
clone_size: NA
j_call: TRBJ2-3
cdr3_nt: TGTGCCAGCAGCCTCGAACGGGGGGATGGGACAGATACGCAGTATTTT
cdr3_aa: CASSLERGDGTDTQYF

v_call: TRBV20-1
d_call: TRBD1
clone_size: many
j_call: TRBJ2-7
cdr3_nt: TGCAGTGCTAAAGAGAGGGCAGGGGGCCCCTACGAGCAGTACTTC
cdr3_aa: CSAKERAGGPYEQYF

v_call: TRBV7-9
d_call: NA
clone_size: few
j_call: TRBJ1-1
cdr3_nt: TGTGCCAGCAGCCTCTTCCCGTCGACCAGCTTAGCTTTCTTT
cdr3_aa: CASSLFPSTSLAFF